These 11 T cell receptor beta chains came from one sample sequenced in a study of breast tumors, draining lymph nodes, adjacent tissues. Breast cancer patients provided tissue from their axillary draining lymph nodes. TCRdb called the multiplex PCR reads again in MiXCR, with one record for every CDR3 protein. Among tens of thousands of distinct CDR3 sequences, over 25% were seen once, and the ten largest hold 8.1%. Sequenced sample: axillary lymph node tissue. The receptor set was obtained from a female donor with breast cancer. Some clones in this sample may be carry-over from other donors' samples.

This clonotype showed up just a few times. V is TRBV6-1 and J is TRBJ1-5; tentatively, D is TRBD1 (6 bases). Trimming took off 11 bases at V and 5 bases at J, with 16 bases between the two ends. Germline V gene data show CDR1 as MNHNS and CDR2 as SASEGT. The CDR3 extends over 13 amino acids. The CDR3 is CAGGGGQDQPQHF. The CDR3 bases are TGTGCCGGGGGGGGGGGGCAGGATCAGCCCCAGCATTTT.

This clonotype has ten or more counts. The CDR3 spells CASPTSGPSTDTQYF. In DNA, the CDR3 is TGCGCCAGCCCGACTAGCGGACCTAGCACAGATACGCAGTATTTT. The chain joins TRBV10-1 to TRBJ2-3; 9 nucleotides agree with TRBD2. This CDR3 has 15 amino acids. V gave up 8 bases and J gave up 0 bases; unmatched junction bases: 6. The germline CDR1 and CDR2 sequences are WNHNN and SYGVQD (reference sequence).

The V and J genes are TRBV12-3 or TRBV12-4 and TRBJ1-6, with D possibly being TRBD1 (5 bases). The CDR3 contains 14 residues. Trimming removed 5 bases from V and 13 bases from J, with 18 bases in between. Written as DNA, the CDR3 is TGTGCCAGCAGTCTTACTGCAGGGCGGTCGCCCCTCCACTTT. Translated, it gives CASSLTAGRSPLHF.

The sample holds many counts of this clonotype. The chain carries TRBV7-2 and TRBJ1-2, with D uncertain. With 1 base removed from V and 8 bases from J, the gap between germline ends came to 11 bases. Per germline, CDR1 SGHTA and CDR2 FQGNSA. This CDR3 comprises 13 residues. The CDR3 nucleotides are TGTGCCAGCAGCTTAGGAGGTCCGGTAGGCTACACCTTC. Protein product: CASSLGGPVGYTF. The whole variable domain, remainder taken from reference TRBV7-2 and TRBJ1-2, is GAGVSQSPSNKVTEKGKDVELRCDPISGHTALYWYRQSLGQGLEFLIYFQGNSAPDKSGLPSDRFSAERTGGSVSTLTIQRTQQEDSAVYLCASSLGGPVGYTFGSGTRLTVV.

There are many counts of this clonotype. CDR3 loop: CASSRRGLQQETQYF. The DNA for the CDR3 is TGTGCCAGCAGCCGCAGGGGGCTTCAGCAAGAGACCCAGTACTTC. The rearrangement joins TRBV11-2 to TRBJ2-5, with 8 nucleotides matching TRBD1. The CDR3 spans 15 residues. V dropped 5 bases and J dropped 2; count of bases not matched to a gene: 7. Germline V CDR1 and CDR2: SGHAT, FQNNGV. Looking up the rest from reference TRBV11-2 and TRBJ2-5 gives the full variable domain: EAGVAQSPRYKIIEKRQSVAFWCNPISGHATLYWYQQILGQGPKLLIQFQNNGVVDDSQLPKDRFSAERLKGVDSTLKIQPAKLEDSAVYLCASSRRGLQQETQYFGPGTRLLVL.

About this clonotype itself: This may come from a read error, since a much larger clone is one base off. The chain links TRBV30 to TRBJ1-2; D is perhaps TRBD1 (5 bases). CDR3 length: 11 residues. CDR1 is GTSNPN, CDR2 SVGIG, per germline (reference sequence). CDR3 coding DNA: TGTGCCTGGGACAGTCCGTATGGCTACGCCTTC. Amino acids: CAWDSPYGYAF.

In its sample, this clonotype was seen many times. The rearrangement joins TRBV6-2 or TRBV6-3 to TRBJ1-5; D ambiguous. This CDR3 contains 14 residues. V lost 5 bases and J lost 4, with 12 bases in between. The germline V gene has CDR1 MNHEY and CDR2 SVGEGT. This chain's CDR3 is CASSPTPRNQPQHF. DNA for the CDR3: TGTGCCAGCAGTCCCACCCCCAGAAATCAGCCCCAGCATTTT.

The rearrangement uses TRBV28 and TRBJ2-1; 7 bases are a match to TRBD2. The V segment lost 6 bases and the J segment 7 bases; nucleotides outside the gene matches: 6. The CDR3 sequence is 13 residues long. Germline V lookup: CDR1 MDHEN, CDR2 SYDVKM. CDR3 sequence: CASRRDYPNEQFF. In nucleotides, the CDR3 is TGTGCCAGCAGACGGGACTACCCTAATGAGCAGTTCTTC. Variable domain in full (rest from reference TRBV28 and TRBJ2-1): DVKVTQSSRYLVKRTGEKVFLECVQDMDHENMFWYRQDPGLGLRLIYFSYDVKMKEKGDIPEGYSVSREKKERFSLILESASTNQTSMYLCASRRDYPNEQFFGPGTRLTVL.

This clonotype was picked up many times. V usage is TRBV7-2 and J usage is TRBJ1-2, with TRBD1 identical over 10 bases. Trimming removed 1 base from V and 4 bases from J; junction bases left unmatched: 9. Germline V gene data show CDR1 as SGHTA and CDR2 as FQGNSA. The CDR3 consists of 17 residues. CDR3 coding DNA: TGTGCCAGCAGCTTAGAAAATTCGGGACAGGGGCCCTATGGCTACACCTTC. It is translated as CASSLENSGQGPYGYTF.

This clonotype has at least ten counts. The rearrangement uses TRBV5-1 and TRBJ2-2; D gene uncertain. Between the trimmed V and J ends, which lost 2 bases and 0 bases, there was a span of 2 bases. This CDR3 contains 13 residues. Germline V gene lookup returns CDR1 SGHRS and CDR2 YFSETQ. DNA of the CDR3: TGCGCCAGCAGCTTAACGAACACCGGGGAGCTGTTTTTT. Translated, it gives CASSLTNTGELFF.

This clonotype was picked up many times. The chain has TRBV27 and TRBJ1-2; TRBD1 agrees at 9 bases. V shed 5 bases and J 8 bases; nucleotides not matched to a gene: 9. The germline V gene encodes CDR1 MNHEY and CDR2 SMNVEV (reference sequence). This CDR3 contains 14 residues. The CDR3 is CASSRGQGWEGYTF. In DNA, the CDR3 is TGTGCCAGCAGTCGCGGACAGGGGTGGGAAGGCTACACCTTC.